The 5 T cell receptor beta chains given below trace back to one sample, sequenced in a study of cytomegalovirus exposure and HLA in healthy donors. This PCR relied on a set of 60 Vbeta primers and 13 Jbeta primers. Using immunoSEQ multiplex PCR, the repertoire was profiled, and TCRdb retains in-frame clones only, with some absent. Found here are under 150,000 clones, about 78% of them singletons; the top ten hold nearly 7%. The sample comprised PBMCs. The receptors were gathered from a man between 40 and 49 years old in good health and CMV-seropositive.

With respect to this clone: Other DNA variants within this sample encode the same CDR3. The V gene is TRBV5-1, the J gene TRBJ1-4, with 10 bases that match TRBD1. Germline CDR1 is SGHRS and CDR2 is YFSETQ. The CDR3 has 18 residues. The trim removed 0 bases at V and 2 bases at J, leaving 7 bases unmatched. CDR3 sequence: CASSLVGTGEFTNEKLFF. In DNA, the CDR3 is TGCGCCAGCAGCTTGGTGGGGACAGGGGAATTCACTAATGAAAAACTGTTTTTT.

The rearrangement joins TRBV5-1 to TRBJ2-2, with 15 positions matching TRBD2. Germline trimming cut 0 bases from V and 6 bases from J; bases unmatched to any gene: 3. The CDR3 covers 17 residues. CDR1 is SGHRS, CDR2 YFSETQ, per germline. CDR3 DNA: TGCGCCAGCAGCTTGGAAGGACTAGCGGGAGGGTCCGGGGAGCTGTTTTTT. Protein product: CASSLEGLAGGSGELFF. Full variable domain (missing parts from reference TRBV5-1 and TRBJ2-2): KAGVTQTPRYLIKTRGQQVTLSCSPISGHRSVSWYQQTPGQGLQFLFEYFSETQRNKGNFPGRFSGRQFSNSRSEMNVSTLELGDSALYLCASSLEGLAGGSGELFFGEGSRLTVL.

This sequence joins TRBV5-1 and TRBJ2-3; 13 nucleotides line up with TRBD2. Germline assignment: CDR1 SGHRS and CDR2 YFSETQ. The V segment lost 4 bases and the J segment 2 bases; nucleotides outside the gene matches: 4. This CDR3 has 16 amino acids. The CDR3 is CASSMGLAGSTDTQYF. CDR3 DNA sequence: TGCGCCAGCAGCATGGGACTAGCGGGATCCACAGATACGCAGTATTTT. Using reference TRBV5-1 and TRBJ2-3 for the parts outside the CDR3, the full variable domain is KAGVTQTPRYLIKTRGQQVTLSCSPISGHRSVSWYQQTPGQGLQFLFEYFSETQRNKGNFPGRFSGRQFSNSRSEMNVSTLELGDSALYLCASSMGLAGSTDTQYFGPGTRLTVL.

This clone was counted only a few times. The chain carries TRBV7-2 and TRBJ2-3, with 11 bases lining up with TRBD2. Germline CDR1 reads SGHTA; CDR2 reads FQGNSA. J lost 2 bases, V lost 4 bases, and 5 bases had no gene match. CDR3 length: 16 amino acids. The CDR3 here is CASSSLAGAHTDTQYF. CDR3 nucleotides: TGTGCCAGCAGCTCACTAGCGGGGGCGCACACAGATACGCAGTATTTT.

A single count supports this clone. CDR3 sequence reads: CASSSAGTSGRGHSYEQYF. Here the CDR3 DNA reads TGTGCCAGCAGCTCCGCCGGGACTAGCGGGAGGGGCCACTCCTACGAGCAGTACTTC. The rearrangement uses TRBV7-2 and TRBJ2-7; 16 nucleotides line up with TRBD2. The CDR3 length is 19 residues. Germline V gives CDR1 SGHTA, CDR2 FQGNSA. Trimming cost V 4 bases and J 0 bases; bases outside gene matches: 9.